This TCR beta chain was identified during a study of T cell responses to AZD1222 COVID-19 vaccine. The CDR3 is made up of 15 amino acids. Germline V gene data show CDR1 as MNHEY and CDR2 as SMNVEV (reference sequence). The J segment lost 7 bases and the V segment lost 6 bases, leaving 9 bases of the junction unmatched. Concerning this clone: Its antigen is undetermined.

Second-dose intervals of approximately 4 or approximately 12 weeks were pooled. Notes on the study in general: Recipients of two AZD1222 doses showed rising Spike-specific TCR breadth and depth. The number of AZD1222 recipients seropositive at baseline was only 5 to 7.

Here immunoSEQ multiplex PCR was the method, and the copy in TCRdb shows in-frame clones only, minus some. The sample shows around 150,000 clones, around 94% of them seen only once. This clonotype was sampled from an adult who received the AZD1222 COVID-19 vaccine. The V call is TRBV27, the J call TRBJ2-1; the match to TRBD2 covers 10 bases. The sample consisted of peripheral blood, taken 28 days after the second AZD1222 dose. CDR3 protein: CASSSLAGDWNEQFF. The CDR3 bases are TGTGCCAGCAGCTCCCTAGCGGGAGACTGGAATGAGCAGTTCTTC.